This note documents a single T cell receptor (beta chain) sequence. Its antigen remains unidentified. No qualities accompany the bases; no much larger clone lies one base away. These data come from a study of neoadjuvant anti-PD-1 for oral cavity cancer (dated by TCRdb to the early 2020s). About the full investigation: Three to four biweekly doses of nivolumab at 3 mg/kg were mostly administered to patients before curative-intent surgical resection. For patients who did not progress, a fourth nivolumab dose was given around day 43, followed by definitive surgical resection on days 50-56. Patients with complete response, partial response or stable disease by RECIST 1.1 were defined as responders, whereas patients with progression were defined as non-responders. The parent correlative cohort included some twelve patients, with a roughly 35% response rate.

The CDR3 measures 13 amino acids from cysteine to phenylalanine. This entry keeps only the CDR3 DNA: 39 bases, framed from base 1. Compared with germline, V lacks 5 bases and J lacks 6 bases; bases without a gene match: 6. Taken from the germline V gene, the CDR1 and CDR2 loops are SGHRS and YFSETQ. What the time point label conveys for this sample: before neoadjuvant nivolumab. Patients had been newly diagnosed with stage II-IVA oral cavity squamous cell carcinoma, and no prior systemic or radiation treatment had been given to the patients. The cohort was composed of patients with HPV-negative, locally advanced oral cavity squamous cell carcinoma. No culture maintenance or expansion was done, as the peripheral blood mononuclear cells went straight to analysis. Samples came from a longitudinal correlative study of a single-arm phase II trial of neoadjuvant nivolumab in oral cavity squamous cell carcinoma. Subject-matched pre- and post-treatment PBMCs and tumors from three responders and three non-responders were subjected to genomic DNA-based TCRbeta sequencing. Peripheral blood mononuclear cells were collected once before nivolumab treatment and again after treatment, at the time of surgery. The Maxwell RSC DNA from Cells kit was used to isolate genomic DNA from PBMCs.

Here is what the overall study found, with its caveats: The TCR analyses had only three patients in each response group, and the authors called for validation in larger cohorts. Higher pretreatment blood TCRbeta clonality and lower post-treatment tumor TCRbeta clonality were correlated with higher pretreatment blood Treg/Th17 ratios. After neoadjuvant nivolumab, significantly higher T cell clonality (Gini index) was found within PBMCs in non-responders than in responders.

PBMC libraries used mostly roughly 480 ng of input genomic DNA for deep sequencing, with six replicates per sample. The immunoSEQ hsTCRbeta kit was used to prepare TCRbeta libraries, following the manufacturer's instructions. An Illumina NovaSeq 6000 S4 flow cell was used to sequence the final libraries, which had first been combined to 3 nM. Regarding the original processing steps: The immunoSEQ Analyzer was used for raw data preprocessing and quality control. The analysis was limited to productive rearrangements, and each clonotype was defined by a unique CDR3 amino acid sequence. Repertoire clonality was estimated as the Gini-Simpson index, which was calculated using the R package tcR. Gini indices were compared with Student's t test, and associations with tumor size change were assessed by Pearson correlation. TCRdb limited this immuneACCESS table to in-frame rearrangements with V and J called. A share of clones is missing; checked studies link under half to unresolved V genes, and the rest is unexplained. V and J calls and clone size follow that table, whereas D and trimming were derived from the DNA. This sample lists around 12,000 clones; 50% to 80% were detected once. 2% to 3% of the sample is in the top ten clones.

The sequenced sample was PBMCs, obtained before nivolumab (anti-PD-1) treatment. The sequence was collected from a person between 40 and 80 years old with oral cavity squamous cell carcinoma. Recombination linked TRBV5-1 to TRBJ2-3; TRBD2 agrees with 7 junctional bases. The sequenced DNA: TGCGCCAGCAGGGCCGGGACTACCGATACGCAGTATTTT. Its translation reads: CASRAGTTDTQYF.